The clone carrying this TCR beta chain was observed many times. The data were obtained in a study of identical twins. TCRdb reprocessed the 5' RACE reads with MiXCR, giving one entry per CDR3 protein. The data show 250,000 or so distinct CDR3 sequences, more than 9.5% seen once. These records were also assigned to another study, of yellow fever vaccine responses in identical twins.

This TCR derives from a woman in her late teens or twenties in good health. Sequences were obtained from memory (CD45RO+) T cells sorted from blood.

In DNA form, the CDR3 reads TGTGCCAGCCGAGTTACTAGCACAGATACGCAGTATTTT. It yields the protein CASRVTSTDTQYF. The rearrangement joins TRBV7-9 to TRBJ2-3, with D uncertain. Germline V gives CDR1 SEHNR, CDR2 FQNEAQ (reference sequence). CDR3 length equals 13 residues. Trimming cost V 8 bases and J 0 bases, with 9 bases left between them. Filled out from reference TRBV7-9 and TRBJ2-3, the complete variable domain reads DTGVSQNPRHKITKRGQNVTFRCDPISEHNRLYWYRQTLGQGPEFLTYFQNEAQLEKSRLLSDRFSAERPKGSFSTLEIQRTEQGDSAMYLCASRVTSTDTQYFGPGTRLTVL.